This T cell receptor (beta chain) derives from a study of PD-1 blockade in classical Hodgkin lymphoma. Each patient relapsed following autologous stem cell transplantation, and prior brentuximab vedotin exposure differed. The assay was immunoSEQ multiplex PCR, and TCRdb's table has in-frame clones only and misses some. The sample gives about 25,000 clones, 80% of which show up once; roughly 6.7% is in the top ten. This clone was counted a few times. This clonotype was obtained from a human donor with classical Hodgkin lymphoma. The sequenced sample was peripheral blood mononuclear cells (PBMCs), obtained at baseline.

The CDR3 reads CASSAFMGSYNEQFF. The CDR3 DNA reads as TGTGCCAGCAGCGCCTTTATGGGCTCCTACAATGAGCAGTTCTTC. The J gene is TRBJ2-1, the V gene TRBV14; D gene uncertain. CDR1 is SGHDN and CDR2 is FVKESK in the germline V gene. Trimming took 5 bases from V and 0 from J, leaving 11 bases between them. The CDR3 consists of 15 residues.